The 27 T cell receptor beta chains below all came from one sample that was sequenced in a study of blood T cell repertoires in COVID-19. Some clones are missing from TCRdb's copy, which holds only in-frame ones; the method was immunoSEQ multiplex PCR. The profile shows hundreds of thousands of clones, over 75% of them singletons. Specimen: peripheral blood. Receptors were obtained from a man aged 50 to 60 with COVID-19, enrolled during active disease.

This clone has only a few counts. The rearrangement uses TRBV4-3 and TRBJ1-2; D is ambiguous. The V gene's germline CDR1 is LGHNA and CDR2 YSLEER. The CDR3 sequence is 11 residues long. Trimming removed 4 bases from V and 5 bases from J, with 5 bases in between. The CDR3 nucleotides are TGCGCCAGCAGCCGAGGGTATGGCTACACCTTC. This encodes CASSRGYGYTF.

The J gene is TRBJ2-3, the V gene TRBV28, with 9 bases identical to TRBD1. CDR3 length: 16 residues. Germline V CDR1 and CDR2: MDHEN, SYDVKM. The trim removed 9 bases at V and 2 bases at J, leaving 12 bases unmatched. CDR3 nucleotides: TGTGCCAGTCATAGACCGGGACAGGGCCTCACAGATACGCAGTATTTT. Translated, it gives CASHRPGQGLTDTQYF.

The chain recombines TRBV4-2 with TRBJ2-1; 11 bases are a match to TRBD2. V lost 1 base to trimming and J lost 6 bases; unmatched junction nucleotides: 2. The CDR3 has 15 amino acids. Germline V lookup: CDR1 LGHNA, CDR2 YNFKEQ. CDR3 protein: CASSQGLAGGNEQFF. DNA for the CDR3: TGTGCCAGCAGCCAAGGGCTAGCGGGGGGCAATGAGCAGTTCTTC.

This chain links TRBV7-2 with TRBJ1-6; a weak D match, TRBD1 (6 bases). V shed 6 bases and J shed 7 bases, with 13 bases lying between them. Germline V gene data show CDR1 as SGHTA and CDR2 as FQGNSA. The CDR3 extends over 14 amino acids. The CDR3 coding sequence is TGTGCCAGCAGACCACAGGGTACCAATTCACCCCTCCACTTT. This sequence encodes CASRPQGTNSPLHF.

This clone was counted a single time. The chain joins TRBV12-3 or TRBV12-4 to TRBJ2-1; a possible D gene is TRBD1 (5 bases). Trimming took off 4 bases at V and 8 bases at J, with 12 bases between the two ends. CDR3 length equals 13 residues. Here the CDR3 reads CASSWGQEYEQFF. CDR3 bases: TGTGCCAGCAGTTGGGGCCAGGAGTATGAGCAGTTCTTC.

V gene TRBV25-1 combines with J gene TRBJ2-5; 8 bases are shared with TRBD2. The V gene end was trimmed by 10 bases and the J gene end by 6 bases; junction bases not matched to a gene: 16. The CDR3 is 15 residues long. The germline CDR1 and CDR2 sequences are MGHDK and SYGVNS. CDR3 bases: TGTGCCACTCTTCGCCCGGGCGGGAGGTCGCAGACCCAGTACTTC. Its translation is CATLRPGGRSQTQYF.

V is TRBV10-3 and J is TRBJ1-2, with TRBD1 as a possible D gene (6 bases). CDR3 size: 14 residues. Germline V gene lookup returns CDR1 ENHRY and CDR2 SYGVKD. V gave up 4 bases and J gave up 0 bases, with 9 bases separating them. CDR3 bases: TGTGCCATCAGTGTGACAGGAGCTAACTATGGCTACACCTTC. Encoded protein: CAISVTGANYGYTF.

The V gene is TRBV19, the J gene TRBJ1-6, with 7 bases that match TRBD1. The CDR3 sequence is 14 residues long. Germline assignment: CDR1 LNHDA and CDR2 SQIVND (reference sequence). V lost 3 bases, J lost 9 bases, and 5 bases stayed unmatched. The CDR3 spells CASSMTGFGSPLHF. The CDR3 region has the DNA TGTGCCAGTAGTATGACAGGGTTTGGTTCACCCCTCCACTTT.

The chain combines TRBV2 with TRBJ1-2; TRBD1 matches 7 bases. Trimming removed 1 base from V and 7 bases from J; junction bases left unmatched: 3. CDR1 and CDR2 (germline): SNHLY, FYNNEI. This CDR3 is built from 13 residues. CDR3: CASSEGDRAGYTF. As DNA, the CDR3 is TGTGCCAGCAGTGAAGGGGACAGAGCTGGCTACACCTTC.

The rearrangement links TRBV20-1 to TRBJ1-2, with D perhaps matching TRBD1 (5 bases). The CDR3 loop spans 11 amino acids. Germline V CDR1 and CDR2: DFQATT, SNEGSKA (reference sequence). Trimming removed 5 bases from V and 6 bases from J, with 10 bases in between. This chain's CDR3 is CSAGARDGYTF. For the CDR3, the DNA is TGCAGTGCTGGGGCTCGGGATGGCTACACCTTC.

This clone was detected a few times. This sequence joins TRBV6-2 or TRBV6-3 and TRBJ2-1, with TRBD2 identical over 14 bases. The CDR3 runs to 19 residues. With 0 bases clipped from V and 7 bases from J, the junction kept 11 bases outside the gene matches. The germline CDR1 and CDR2 sequences are MNHEY and SVGEGT. The chain's CDR3 is CASSYSGIGTSGSHNEQFF. CDR3 bases: TGTGCCAGCAGTTACTCGGGAATCGGGACTAGCGGGAGTCATAATGAGCAGTTCTTC.

The chain has TRBV30 and TRBJ2-1, with a tentative D call TRBD2 (6 bases). CDR1 is GTSNPN, CDR2 SVGIG, per germline (reference sequence). The CDR3 covers 15 residues. Trimming cost V 3 bases and J 9 bases, with 21 bases left between them. The CDR3 nucleotides are TGTGCCTGGAGCCCGGGACTCCCGGGGCACAGTGAGCAGTTCTTC. Translating gives CAWSPGLPGHSEQFF.

This CDR3 reads CASSRQGSDYNEQFF. The CDR3 coding sequence is TGCGCCAGCAGCAGACAGGGATCCGACTACAATGAGCAGTTCTTC. The rearrangement links TRBV4-3 to TRBJ2-1; TRBD1 agrees at 7 bases. Germline lookup yields CDR1 LGHNA and CDR2 YSLEER. V lost 5 bases to trimming and J lost 3 bases; unmatched junction nucleotides: 7. The CDR3 extends over 15 amino acids.

The CDR3 region is CASTRGWDYGYTF. The CDR3 DNA sequence: TGTGCCAGCACTAGAGGGTGGGACTATGGCTACACCTTC. J is TRBJ1-2 and V is TRBV6-5, with no clear D. Per the germline V gene, CDR1 is MNHEY and CDR2 is SVGAGI. The CDR3 covers 13 residues. Trimming stripped 7 bases from V and 3 bases from J, with 12 bases between.

V gene TRBV5-4 combines with J gene TRBJ2-2; D is possibly TRBD1 (5 bases). The ends were cut back, 3 bases at V and 7 bases at J, with 10 bases in the middle. The CDR3 is 13 amino acids. The germline CDR1 and CDR2 sequences are SGHNT and YYREEE (reference sequence). CDR3 nucleotide sequence: TGTGCCAGCAGCTACTCCCAGGGCGGGGAGCTGTTTTTT. Its translation is CASSYSQGGELFF.

This rearrangement joins TRBV7-9 to TRBJ1-2; unclear D gene. Germline-derived CDR1 and CDR2 are SEHNR and FQNEAQ (reference sequence). The V gene lost 0 bases and the J gene lost 8 bases, with 13 bases spanning the gap. This CDR3 is 14 amino acids long. The CDR3 loop is CASSLASLAGGYTF. Written as DNA, the CDR3 is TGTGCCAGCAGCTTAGCTTCCCTAGCGGGGGGCTACACCTTC.

This chain joins TRBV6-5 and TRBJ1-1; TRBD1 aligns across 7 bases. The CDR3 has 14 amino acids. CDR1 is MNHEY, CDR2 SVGAGI, per germline. V gave up 4 bases and J gave up 6 bases; unmatched junction bases: 8. The CDR3 DNA reads TGTGCCAGCAGTTCACACAGGGGTTTGCCTGAAGCTTTCTTT. Translating gives CASSSHRGLPEAFF.

The genes are TRBV12-5 and TRBJ2-1; maybe TRBD2 (6 bases). With 5 bases removed from V and 1 base from J, the gap between germline ends came to 12 bases. CDR1 and CDR2 from the germline V gene are LGHNT and FRNRAP. The CDR3 is 15 amino acids. CDR3 amino acids: CASGREQASYNEQFF. The CDR3 nucleotides are TGTGCTAGTGGTCGGGAGCAGGCGTCCTACAATGAGCAGTTCTTC. The variable domain in full, with the rest retrieved from reference TRBV12-5 and TRBJ2-1, is DARVTQTPRHKVTEMGQEVTMRCQPILGHNTVFWYRQTMMQGLELLAYFRNRAPLDDSGMPKDRFSAEMPDATLATLKIQPSEPRDSAVYFCASGREQASYNEQFFGPGTRLTVL.

This sequence joins TRBV27 and TRBJ2-1; perhaps TRBD1 as D (5 bases). Germline V gene lookup returns CDR1 MNHEY and CDR2 SMNVEV (reference sequence). The CDR3 totals 15 residues. The ends were cut back, 3 bases at V and 8 bases at J, with 17 bases in the middle. This chain's CDR3 is CASSFLAQKGHEQFF. The CDR3 nucleotides read TGTGCCAGCAGTTTCCTCGCGCAGAAGGGGCATGAGCAGTTCTTC.

The chain has TRBV5-1 and TRBJ1-2, with 9 positions matching TRBD1. Per germline, CDR1 SGHRS and CDR2 YFSETQ. The CDR3 is 14 residues long. V was clipped by 4 bases and J by 4 bases; unmatched bases: 5. The CDR3, as DNA: TGCGCCAGCAGCAAGGGGACAGGGATCTATGGCTACACCTTC. It codes for CASSKGTGIYGYTF. Full variable domain (missing parts from reference TRBV5-1 and TRBJ1-2): KAGVTQTPRYLIKTRGQQVTLSCSPISGHRSVSWYQQTPGQGLQFLFEYFSETQRNKGNFPGRFSGRQFSNSRSEMNVSTLELGDSALYLCASSKGTGIYGYTFGSGTRLTVV.

The chain couples TRBV29-1 to TRBJ1-6, with TRBD1 identical over 12 bases. CDR3 length equals 13 residues. Germline V gene sequence: CDR1 SQVTM, CDR2 ANQGSEA. J lost 9 bases, V lost 6 bases, and 3 bases had no gene match. The CDR3, as DNA: TGCAGCGTGGGGACAGGGGGCGGTTCACCCCTCCACTTT. Encoded protein: CSVGTGGGSPLHF.

The V call is TRBV18, the J call TRBJ1-2; no definite D call. Per the germline V gene, CDR1 is KGHSH and CDR2 is LQKENI. V shed 1 base and J shed 1 base, with 7 bases lying between them. The CDR3 contains 14 residues. The CDR3 nucleotides are TGTGCCAGCTCACCACTCGACAATAACTATGGCTACACCTTC. Translating gives CASSPLDNNYGYTF.

The V call is TRBV11-3, the J call TRBJ2-3, with TRBD1 matching 9 bases. V shed 5 bases, J shed 8 bases, and the junction held 11 bases outside the gene matches. Looked up from germline, CDR1 is SGHNT and CDR2 is YENEEA. This CDR3 is built from 15 residues. As DNA, the CDR3 is TGTGCCAGCAGCCCGGACAGGGGCCCTCCGTCTACGCAGTATTTT. Translated, it gives CASSPDRGPPSTQYF.

The chain has TRBV2 and TRBJ1-2; TRBD1 matches 9 bases. The V gene's germline CDR1 is SNHLY and CDR2 FYNNEI. Unmatched junction bases numbered 8, after V lost 7 bases and J lost 8 bases. CDR3 length equals 13 residues. The CDR3 DNA follows: TGTGCCAGCAACGAACAGGGGGCGCGAGGCTACACCTTC. As protein: CASNEQGARGYTF.

V usage is TRBV9 and J usage is TRBJ2-1, with TRBD2 matching 8 bases. The V gene's germline CDR1 is SGDLS and CDR2 YYNGEE. Trimming removed 2 bases from V and 9 bases from J; junction bases left unmatched: 10. This CDR3 region has 15 residues. As DNA, the CDR3 is TGTGCCAGCAGCGTGGATAGCGGGGATGGTGGTGAGCAGTTCTTC. Amino acids: CASSVDSGDGGEQFF. The full variable domain, completed using reference TRBV9 and TRBJ2-1, is DSGVTQTPKHLITATGQRVTLRCSPRSGDLSVYWYQQSLDQGLQFLIQYYNGEERAKGNILERFSAQQFPDLHSELNLSSLELGDSALYFCASSVDSGDGGEQFFGPGTRLTVL.

This clone was found a few times. The J gene is TRBJ1-4, the V gene TRBV11-3; D gene unclear. The germline CDR1 and CDR2 sequences are SGHNT and YENEEA. The CDR3 extends over 18 amino acids. Trimming took 1 base from V and 4 from J, leaving 19 bases between them. CDR3 nucleotides: TGTGCCAGCAGCTTAGTTCGGGGTCGACCCTCGGTTAATGAAAAACTGTTTTTT. This translates into CASSLVRGRPSVNEKLFF. Combining the CDR3 with reference TRBV11-3 and TRBJ1-4 gives the whole variable domain EAGVVQSPRYKIIEKKQPVAFWCNPISGHNTLYWYLQNLGQGPELLIRYENEEAVDDSQLPKDRFSAERLKGVDSTLKIQPAELGDSAVYLCASSLVRGRPSVNEKLFFGSGTQLSVL.

This chain links TRBV19 with TRBJ2-1, with D unclear. Germline assignment: CDR1 LNHDA and CDR2 SQIVND (reference sequence). The V and J ends lost 3 bases and 7 bases respectively, with 7 bases between them. The CDR3 extends over 12 amino acids. CDR3 residues: CASSIWANEQFF. CDR3 nucleotides: TGTGCCAGTAGTATTTGGGCGAATGAGCAGTTCTTC.